This TCR delta chain comes out of a study of Vδ1+ human thymocytes. Study observations and caveats: Around 20% of thymic delta-chain sequences were Vdelta2, with few Vdelta3, unlike blood Vdelta1+ controls. Many TRG clonotypes were shared between donors; TRD repertoires were essentially private. Thymic TRG and TRD repertoires appeared highly polyclonal, with Gaussian CDR3 length distributions.

With respect to this clone: What it binds is unknown.

Sorted Vdelta1+ thymocytes were about 97% to 99.6% pure. The template was reverse-transcribed extracted RNA. The CDR3 regions were amplified by multiplex PCR from V-gene primers to a constant-region primer. TCRdb redid the clone calls on the multiplex PCR reads with CATT. The table includes roughly 56,000 delta-chain clones, more than 13% detected once. Germline CDR1 reads GEAIGNYY; CDR2 reads EKD. V was pared by 0 bases and J by 4 bases, with 20 bases between. The CDR3 is made up of 17 amino acids. The sample comprised Vdelta1+ gamma-delta thymocytes from the thymus. Subset specified: FACS-sorted CD3+ TCRalphabeta- TCRVdelta1+ TCRVdelta2- thymocytes. This clonotype was obtained from a girl under three years old who had congenital heart surgery. The chain uses TRDV2 and TRDJ1; a weak D match, TRDD3 (6 bases). CDR3 coding DNA: TGTGCCTGTGACACCCCTCAGTGGTGGGGGGAATACGATAAACTCATCTTT. It codes for CACDTPQWWGEYDKLIF.